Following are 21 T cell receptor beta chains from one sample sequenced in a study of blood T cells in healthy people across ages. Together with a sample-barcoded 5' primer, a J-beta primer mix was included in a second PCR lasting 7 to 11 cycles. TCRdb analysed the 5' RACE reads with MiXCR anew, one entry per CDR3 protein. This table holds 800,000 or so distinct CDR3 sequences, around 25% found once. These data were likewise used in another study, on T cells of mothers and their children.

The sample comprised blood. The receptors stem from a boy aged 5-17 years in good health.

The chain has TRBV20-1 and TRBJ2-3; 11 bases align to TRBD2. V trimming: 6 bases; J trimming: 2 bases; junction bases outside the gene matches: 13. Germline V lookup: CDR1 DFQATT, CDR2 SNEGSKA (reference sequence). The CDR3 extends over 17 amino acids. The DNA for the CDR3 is TGCAGTGCAACCAACGAACTGGGACTAGCGGTCACAGATACGCAGTATTTT. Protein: CSATNELGLAVTDTQYF.

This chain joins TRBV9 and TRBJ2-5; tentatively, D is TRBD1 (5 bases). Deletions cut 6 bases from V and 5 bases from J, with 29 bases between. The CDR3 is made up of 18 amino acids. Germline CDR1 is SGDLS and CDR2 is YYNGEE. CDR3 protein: CASTPSWVGQGLMETQYF. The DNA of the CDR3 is TGTGCCAGCACCCCAAGTTGGGTGGGGCAGGGATTGATGGAGACCCAGTACTTC.

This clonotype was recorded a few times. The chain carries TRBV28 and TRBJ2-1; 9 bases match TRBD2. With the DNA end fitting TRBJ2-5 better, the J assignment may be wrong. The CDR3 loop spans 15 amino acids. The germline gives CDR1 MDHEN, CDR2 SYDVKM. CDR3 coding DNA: TGTGCCAGCAGTTTGATATCTAGCGGGACTCCTCCCCAGTACTTC. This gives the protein CASSLISSGTPPQYF.

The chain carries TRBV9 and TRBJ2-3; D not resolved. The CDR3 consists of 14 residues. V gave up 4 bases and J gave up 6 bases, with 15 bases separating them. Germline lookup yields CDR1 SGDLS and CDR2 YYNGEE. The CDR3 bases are TGTGCCAGCAGCAAGGGTGGGTCAAGGGATACGCAGTATTTT. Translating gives CASSKGGSRDTQYF.

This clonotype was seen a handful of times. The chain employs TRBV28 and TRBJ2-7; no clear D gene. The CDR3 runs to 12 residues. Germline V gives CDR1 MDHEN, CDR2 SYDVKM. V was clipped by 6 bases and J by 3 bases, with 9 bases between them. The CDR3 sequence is CASSQSVYEQYF. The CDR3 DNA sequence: TGTGCCAGCAGCCAGTCTGTCTACGAGCAGTACTTC.

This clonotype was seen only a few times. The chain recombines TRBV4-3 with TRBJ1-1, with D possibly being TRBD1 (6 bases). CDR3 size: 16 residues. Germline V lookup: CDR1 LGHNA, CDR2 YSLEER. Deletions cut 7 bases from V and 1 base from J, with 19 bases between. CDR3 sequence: CASTEQVPGANTEAFF. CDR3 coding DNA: TGCGCCAGCACCGAGCAGGTTCCGGGGGCGAACACTGAAGCTTTCTTT.

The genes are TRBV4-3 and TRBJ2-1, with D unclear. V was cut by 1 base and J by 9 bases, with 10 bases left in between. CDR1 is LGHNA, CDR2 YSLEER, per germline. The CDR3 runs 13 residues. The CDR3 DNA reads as TGCGCCAGCAGCCAAGGGGGTGGTACTGAGCAGTTCTTC. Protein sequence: CASSQGGGTEQFF.

The CDR3 loop reads CASSLIPTGVQETQYF. In nucleotides, the CDR3 is TGCGCCAGCAGCTTGATACCGACAGGGGTACAAGAGACCCAGTACTTC. The J gene is TRBJ2-5, the V gene TRBV5-1, with 8 bases aligning to TRBD1. The CDR3 is 16 amino acids. CDR1 is SGHRS and CDR2 is YFSETQ in the germline V gene. V shed 1 base, J shed 2 bases, and the junction held 7 bases outside the gene matches.

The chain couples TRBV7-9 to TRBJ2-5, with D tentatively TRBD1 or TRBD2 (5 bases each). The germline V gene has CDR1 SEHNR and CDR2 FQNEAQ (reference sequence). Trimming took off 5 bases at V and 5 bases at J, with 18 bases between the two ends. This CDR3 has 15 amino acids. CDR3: CASSRSDAEGETQYF. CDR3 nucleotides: TGTGCCAGCAGCAGATCGGACGCAGAGGGGGAGACCCAGTACTTC. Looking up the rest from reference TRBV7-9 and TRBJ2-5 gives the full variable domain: DTGVSQNPRHKITKRGQNVTFRCDPISEHNRLYWYRQTLGQGPEFLTYFQNEAQLEKSRLLSDRFSAERPKGSFSTLEIQRTEQGDSAMYLCASSRSDAEGETQYFGPGTRLLVL.

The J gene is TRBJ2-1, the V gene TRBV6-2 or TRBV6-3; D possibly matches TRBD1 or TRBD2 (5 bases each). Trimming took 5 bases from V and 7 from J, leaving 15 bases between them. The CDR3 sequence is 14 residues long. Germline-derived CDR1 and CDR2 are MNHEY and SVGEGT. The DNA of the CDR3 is TGTGCCAGCAGTCCCGACTCCGAGGGGAATGAGCAGTTCTTC. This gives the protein CASSPDSEGNEQFF.

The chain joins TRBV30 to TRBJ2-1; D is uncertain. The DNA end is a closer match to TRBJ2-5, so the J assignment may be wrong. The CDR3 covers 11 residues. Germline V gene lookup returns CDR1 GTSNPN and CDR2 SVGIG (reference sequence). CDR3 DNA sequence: TGTGCCTGGGTGACGCAAGAGACCCAGTACTTC. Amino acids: CAWVTQETQYF.

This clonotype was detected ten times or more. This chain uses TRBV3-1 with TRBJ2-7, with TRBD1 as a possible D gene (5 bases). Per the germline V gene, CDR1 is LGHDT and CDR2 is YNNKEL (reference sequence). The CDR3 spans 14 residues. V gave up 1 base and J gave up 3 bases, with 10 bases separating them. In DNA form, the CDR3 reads TGTGCCAGCAGCCAAGCTTACAGGAGCTACGAGCAGTACTTC. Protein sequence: CASSQAYRSYEQYF.

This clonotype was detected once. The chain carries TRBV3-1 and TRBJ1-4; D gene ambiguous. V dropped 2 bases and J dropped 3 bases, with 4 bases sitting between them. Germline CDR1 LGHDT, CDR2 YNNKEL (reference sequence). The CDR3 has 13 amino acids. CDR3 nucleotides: TGTGCCAGCAGCCAACCCCCTAATGAAAAACTGTTTTTT. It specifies CASSQPPNEKLFF.

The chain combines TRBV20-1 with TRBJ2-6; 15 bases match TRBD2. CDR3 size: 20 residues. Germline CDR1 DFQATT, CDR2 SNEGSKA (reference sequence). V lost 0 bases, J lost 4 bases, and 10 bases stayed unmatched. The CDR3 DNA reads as TGCAGTGCTAGAGATCTCAGGACTAGCGGGAGGGCCACCGGGGCCAACGTCCTGACTTTC. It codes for CSARDLRTSGRATGANVLTF.

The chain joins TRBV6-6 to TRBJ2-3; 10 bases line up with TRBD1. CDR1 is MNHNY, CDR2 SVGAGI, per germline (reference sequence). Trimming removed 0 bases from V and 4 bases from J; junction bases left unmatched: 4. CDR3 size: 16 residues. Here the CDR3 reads CASSYSGTGAPDTQYF. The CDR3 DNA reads TGTGCCAGCAGTTACTCCGGGACAGGGGCCCCAGATACGCAGTATTTT.

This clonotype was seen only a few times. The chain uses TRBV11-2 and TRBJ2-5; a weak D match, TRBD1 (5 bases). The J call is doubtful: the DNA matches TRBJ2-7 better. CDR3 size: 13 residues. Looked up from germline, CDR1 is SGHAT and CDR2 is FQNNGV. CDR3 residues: CASRSGAAHEQYF. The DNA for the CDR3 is TGTGCCAGCAGGTCTGGGGCCGCCCACGAGCAGTACTTC.

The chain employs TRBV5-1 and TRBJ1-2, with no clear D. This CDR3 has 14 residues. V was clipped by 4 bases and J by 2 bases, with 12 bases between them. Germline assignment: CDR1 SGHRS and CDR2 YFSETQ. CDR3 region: CASSADEENYGYTF. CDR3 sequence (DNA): TGCGCCAGCAGCGCGGATGAAGAGAACTATGGCTACACCTTC.

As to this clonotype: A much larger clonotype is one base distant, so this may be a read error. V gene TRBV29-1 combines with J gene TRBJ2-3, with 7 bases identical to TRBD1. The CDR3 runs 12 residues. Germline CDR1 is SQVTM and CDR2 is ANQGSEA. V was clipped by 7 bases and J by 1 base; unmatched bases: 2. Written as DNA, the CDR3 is TGCAGCGGTGGACAGGGCACAGATACGCAGTATTTT. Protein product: CSGGQGTDTQYF.

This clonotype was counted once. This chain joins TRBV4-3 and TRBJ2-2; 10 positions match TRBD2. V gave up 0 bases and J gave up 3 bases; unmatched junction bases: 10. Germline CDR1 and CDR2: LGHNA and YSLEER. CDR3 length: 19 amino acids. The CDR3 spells CASSQESLAGLGDTGELFF. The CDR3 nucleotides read TGCGCCAGCAGCCAAGAGTCACTAGCGGGGTTGGGGGACACCGGGGAGCTGTTTTTT.

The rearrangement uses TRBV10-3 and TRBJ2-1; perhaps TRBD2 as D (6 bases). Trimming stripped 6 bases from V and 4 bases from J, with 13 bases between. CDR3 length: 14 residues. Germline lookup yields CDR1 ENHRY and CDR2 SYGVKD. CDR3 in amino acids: CAIRNRDSYNEQFF. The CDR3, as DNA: TGTGCCATCAGGAATCGGGACTCGTACAATGAGCAGTTCTTC.

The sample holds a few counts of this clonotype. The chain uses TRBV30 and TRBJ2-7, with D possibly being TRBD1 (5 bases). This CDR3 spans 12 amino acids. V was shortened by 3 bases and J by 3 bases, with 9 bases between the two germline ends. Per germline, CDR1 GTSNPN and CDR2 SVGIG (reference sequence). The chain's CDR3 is CAWRDSDYEQYF. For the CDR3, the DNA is TGTGCCTGGAGAGACAGCGACTACGAGCAGTACTTC. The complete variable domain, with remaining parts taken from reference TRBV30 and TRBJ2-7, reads SQTIHQWPATLVQPVGSPLSLECTVEGTSNPNLYWYRQAAGRGLQLLFYSVGIGQISSEVPQNLSASRPQDRQFILSSKKLLLSDSGFYLCAWRDSDYEQYFGPGTRLTVT.